The 12 T cell receptor beta chains presented below share a single source sample, sequenced in a study of T cells in women clearing cervical HPV infection. Using immunoSEQ multiplex PCR, the repertoire was profiled, and TCRdb retains in-frame clones only, with some absent. This repertoire comprises tens of thousands of clones; its ten largest clones make up 1.5% to 2%. Sequenced: blood buffy coat. These receptors were taken from a woman aged 18 to 69 with a cervical HPV16 infection that either progressed to CIN3+ or cleared (not recorded which).

The CDR3 loop is CSDQGQSSYNEQFF. CDR3 bases read: TGCAGCGACCAGGGCCAGAGCTCCTACAATGAG. The chain employs TRBV29-1 and TRBJ2-1, with TRBD1 as a possible D gene (5 bases). The observed sequence ends 3 residues before the CDR3 terminus, with the missing tail filled in from the germline J gene. Per the germline V gene, CDR1 is SQVTM and CDR2 is ANQGSEA. The CDR3 has 14 residues. Trimming removed 7 bases from V and 0 bases from J, with 13 bases in between.

This chain's CDR3 is CASSFNGENYGYTF. Partial CDR3 DNA: TGTGCCAGCAGCTTCAACGGGGAGAACTATGGC. The V and J genes are TRBV7-2 and TRBJ1-2, with D uncertain. The read comes to an end 3 residues before the CDR3 does, leaving the germline J gene to fill in the end. The V and J ends lost 3 bases and 2 bases respectively, with 10 bases between them. The CDR3 is made up of 14 amino acids. Per germline, CDR1 SGHTA and CDR2 FQGNSA.

A remark on this clone: The read finishes 3 residues shy of the CDR3 end, and the germline J gene is used to complete it. The chain has TRBV5-1 and TRBJ1-3; tentatively, D is TRBD1 (6 bases). Germline V gene lookup returns CDR1 SGHRS and CDR2 YFSETQ. V lost 4 bases, J lost 8 bases, and 13 bases lay in between. CDR3 size: 13 residues. The CDR3 region is CASSPGQSDTIYF. The sequenced CDR3 bases are TGCGCCAGCAGCCCAGGACAGAGCGACACC.

Notes on this clone: The DNA ends 3 residues before the CDR3 does, and the rest of the CDR3 is filled in from the germline J gene. V gene TRBV4-1 combines with J gene TRBJ1-1; 7 bases map to TRBD1. V shed 7 bases and J 7 bases; nucleotides not matched to a gene: 9. Germline V gene data show CDR1 as MGHRA and CDR2 as YSYEKL. This CDR3 contains 13 residues. The part of the CDR3 DNA that was read is TGCGCCAGCACCCGTACAGGGGAGTTTGAA. Amino acids: CASTRTGEFE. The CDR3 in full is CASTRTGEFEAFF.

On this clone: The read halts 3 residues ahead of the CDR3 end, with the missing end drawn from the germline J gene. The chain joins TRBV4-2 to TRBJ1-4; TRBD1 is a possible D gene (5 bases). Germline CDR1 is LGHNA and CDR2 is YNFKEQ. The CDR3 spans 18 residues. Here the CDR3 reads CASSHFQGGSSYNSPLFF. The sequenced CDR3 bases are TGTGCCAGCAGCCACTTCCAGGGAGGAAGCTCCTATAATTCACCA.

For this clone: The read halts 3 residues ahead of the CDR3 end, with the missing end drawn from the germline J gene. This chain connects TRBV7-2 to TRBJ2-7; 9 bases are a match to TRBD2. The germline V gene has CDR1 SGHTA and CDR2 FQGNSA. CDR3 length: 13 amino acids. With 7 bases clipped from V and 5 bases from J, the junction kept 6 bases outside the gene matches. CDR3 sequence reads: CASNIAGADEQYF. The DNA read from the CDR3 is TGTGCCAGCAACATAGCGGGAGCGGACGAG.

Points on this clone: The read falls 3 residues short of the CDR3 end, and the missing part is taken from the germline J gene. The chain is built from TRBV30 and TRBJ2-5; the D is unclear. V lost 3 bases and J 4 bases, leaving 9 bases between the germline ends. This CDR3 contains 12 residues. Germline V CDR1 and CDR2: GTSNPN, SVGIG (reference sequence). The CDR3 loop is CAWRADGETQYF. The covered CDR3 bases are TGTGCCTGGAGGGCAGATGGAGAGACC.

As to this clone: The sequenced fragment ends 3 residues before the CDR3 boundary, so the rest is inferred from the germline J gene. The gene calls are TRBV29-1 and TRBJ1-3, with D possibly TRBD1 on 6 matching bases. CDR1 and CDR2 (germline): SQVTM, ANQGSEA. The length of the CDR3 is 12 residues. The V and J ends lost 7 bases and 4 bases respectively, with 11 bases between them. The CDR3 reads CSAGQLGNTIYF. The CDR3 DNA, read in part, is TGCAGCGCAGGACAGCTAGGAAACACC.

On this clone: The missing CDR3 end, 3 residues past where the read stops, is filled in from the germline J gene. This sequence joins TRBV5-1 and TRBJ2-2, with a weak D call TRBD1 (5 bases). Germline CDR1 reads SGHRS; CDR2 reads YFSETQ. The CDR3 length is 14 residues. The CDR3 loop reads CASSLGQNNSPLFF. The sequenced part of the CDR3 DNA is TGCGCCAGCAGCTTGGGACAGAATAATTCACCG.

As regards this clone: The DNA ends 3 residues before the CDR3 does, and the rest of the CDR3 is filled in from the germline J gene. The chain is built from TRBV18 and TRBJ2-3; the match to TRBD2 covers 11 bases. Germline CDR1 and CDR2: KGHSH and LQKENI. The CDR3 has 15 amino acids. The CDR3 here is CASSPLLAGEETQYF. The covered CDR3 bases are TGTGCCAGCTCACCCTTACTAGCGGGAGAAGAGACG.

Remarks on this clone: The read stops 3 residues short of the end of the CDR3; the missing end is completed from the germline J gene. The rearrangement links TRBV5-6 to TRBJ2-7; maybe TRBD2 (6 bases). Germline CDR1 and CDR2: SGHDT and YYEEEE. This CDR3 comprises 13 residues. Trimming took off 6 bases at V and 5 bases at J, with 15 bases between the two ends. CDR3 DNA, as far as it was read: TGTGCCAGCACCTTTGGAGGAGGGGACGAG. Amino acids: CASTFGGGDE. The complete CDR3 sequence is CASTFGGGDEQYF.

About this clone itself: The missing CDR3 end, 3 residues past where the read stops, is filled in from the germline J gene. V is TRBV30 and J is TRBJ1-1; 7 bases match TRBD1. Germline V gives CDR1 GTSNPN, CDR2 SVGIG (reference sequence). Trimming took 4 bases from V and 0 from J; bases not matched to a gene: 2. The CDR3 extends over 13 amino acids. Partial CDR3 DNA: TGTGCCTGGACAGGGGGTTTGAACACTGAA. Its translation is CAWTGGLNTE. The CDR3 as a whole reads CAWTGGLNTEAFF.